A single sample gave rise to the 8 T cell receptor beta chains below, sequenced in a study of regulatory T cells in long-lasting Graves disease. Time point described: newly diagnosed GD, antithyroid drugs for less than 3 months. Researchers made the TCR library from RNA that was extracted from PBMCs. Building of the TCR beta libraries involved iRepertoire HTBI primers and Arm-PCR of CDR3 regions. TCRdb analysed the multiplex PCR reads with MiXCR anew, one entry per CDR3 protein. The sample comprises about 430,000 distinct CDR3 sequences, 15% of which are singletons, and around 7.6% rests with the top ten. This sample was also put to use in a study of T cells in Graves' hyperthyroidism and ophthalmopathy.

The sample consisted of peripheral blood mononuclear cells (PBMCs), taken at new diagnosis, from a patient treated with antithyroid drugs. These receptors were taken from a woman aged 40 to 50 with Graves disease.

The table lists this clonotype with many counts. In DNA, the CDR3 is TGTGCCAGCAGCTTAGCGACGAATGTCCTGGGCAATGAGCAGTTCTTC. It specifies CASSLATNVLGNEQFF. The V and J genes are TRBV13 and TRBJ2-1, with D unclear. With 1 base removed from V and 6 bases from J, the gap between germline ends came to 16 bases. In germline, CDR1 is PRHDT, CDR2 FYEKMQ (reference sequence). The CDR3 totals 16 residues.

This clonotype showed up many times. The rearrangement uses TRBV6-5 and TRBJ1-1; 8 bases are shared with TRBD1. Germline V gives CDR1 MNHEY, CDR2 SVGAGI. The CDR3 covers 15 residues. Unmatched junction bases numbered 5, after V lost 0 bases and J lost 5 bases. CDR3 DNA sequence: TGTGCCAGCAGTTACTCGAGGACAGGGATGACTGAAGCTTTCTTT. This encodes CASSYSRTGMTEAFF.

This clonotype was picked up many times. The chain recombines TRBV27 with TRBJ1-4; D gene uncertain. V was pared by 9 bases and J by 8 bases, with 13 bases between. There are 12 residues in the CDR3. The germline gives CDR1 MNHEY, CDR2 SMNVEV (reference sequence). The CDR3 DNA reads TGTGCCAGTCTGGGAGAAGGGGAAAAACTGTTTTTT. Amino acids: CASLGEGEKLFF.

This clonotype has a count of ten or more. This chain connects TRBV12-3 or TRBV12-4 to TRBJ2-3; TRBD2 aligns across 11 bases. CDR3 length: 15 amino acids. V lost 7 bases, J lost 4 bases, and 7 bases stayed unmatched. The CDR3 DNA reads as TGTGCCAGCAAAAGAGGACTAGCGGGCGCAGATACGCAGTATTTT. This codes for CASKRGLAGADTQYF.

This clonotype has ten or more counts. The chain links TRBV27 to TRBJ1-5; unclear D gene. This CDR3 has 13 amino acids. The V end was cut by 0 bases, the J end by 3 bases, with 3 bases between. Germline V gene sequence: CDR1 MNHEY, CDR2 SMNVEV (reference sequence). CDR3 coding DNA: TGTGCCAGCAGTTTATCTTACAATCAGCCCCAGCATTTT. Amino acid sequence: CASSLSYNQPQHF.

The sample holds many counts of this clonotype. This chain uses TRBV4-2 with TRBJ2-7; 7 nucleotides match TRBD2. The CDR3 sequence is 15 residues long. The germline V gene encodes CDR1 LGHNA and CDR2 YNFKEQ. With 1 base clipped from V and 2 bases from J, the junction kept 5 bases outside the gene matches. CDR3 protein: CASSQAGGSAYEQYF. The CDR3 bases are TGTGCCAGCAGCCAAGCGGGCGGGAGTGCCTACGAGCAGTACTTC.

This chain connects TRBV3-1 to TRBJ1-2; D is uncertain. V lost 6 bases and J lost 7, with 18 bases in between. Germline-derived CDR1 and CDR2 are LGHDT and YNNKEL (reference sequence). The CDR3 loop spans 14 amino acids. The CDR3 bases are TGTGCCAGCAGTCCGGGCCGGAACAGCGCTGGCTACACCTTC. Its translation: CASSPGRNSAGYTF.

The gene calls are TRBV20-1 and TRBJ2-6; D is uncertain. The V gene lost 3 bases and the J gene lost 0 bases, with 18 bases spanning the gap. From germline, CDR1 is DFQATT and CDR2 SNEGSKA (reference sequence). The CDR3 contains 18 residues. CDR3: CSARARVGPISGANVLTF. DNA for the CDR3: TGCAGTGCTAGGGCCCGGGTAGGACCGATCTCTGGGGCCAACGTCCTGACTTTC.